This TCR beta chain was identified in a study of a mutant IDH1 vaccine in newly diagnosed glioma. Study-wide findings and caveats: It was more than 80% of patients that developed vaccine-induced immune responses.

Germline assignment: CDR1 SNHLY and CDR2 FYNNEI. V gave up 3 bases and J gave up 3 bases; unmatched junction bases: 3. The CDR3 is 14 amino acids. This clone was found a few times. What it binds is unknown. The time point denotes: baseline, week 1 (first vaccination visit). Treatment of the sample: pre-vaccination baseline after standard-of-care therapy. The donors' diagnosis was new WHO grade 3 or 4 astrocytoma that was IDH1-mutant and ATRX-lost. Sequencing was performed with immunoSEQ multiplex PCR; in TCRdb, only in-frame clones are kept and a portion is missing. The sample records approximately 92,000 clones, around four fifths being singletons.

This TCR derives from a man in his forties with glioma. The gene calls are TRBV2 and TRBJ1-1, with 8 bases matching TRBD1. This specimen consisted of PBMCs, obtained from a glioma patient treated with radiotherapy, temozolomide or both. The CDR3 region has the DNA TGTGCCAGCAGTGAGGACAGGGCGGACACTGAAGCTTTCTTT. Translating gives CASSEDRADTEAFF.